This T cell receptor (beta chain) emerged from a study of blood T cell repertoires in COVID-19. Germline-derived CDR1 and CDR2 are SGDLS and YYNGEE. The CDR3 is 17 amino acids. The J segment lost 0 bases and the V segment lost 5 bases, leaving 8 bases of the junction unmatched. This clone was observed once. All enrollees were about 18 to 89 years old and from about two dozen US areas. Method: immunoSEQ multiplex PCR; TCRdb's copy keeps in-frame clones and lacks some. The sample lists about 270,000 clones, 88% occurring once. The chain carries TRBV9 and TRBJ2-6; 7 nucleotides match TRBD2. The sequenced sample was PBMCs or T cells enriched from blood (not recorded which). The receptor comes from a woman aged 25 to 39 who had recovered from COVID-19. CDR3 in DNA: TGTGCCAGCAGTGAGGCAGCGGGGCTCTCTGGGGCCAACGTCCTGACTTTC. Translating it yields CASSEAAGLSGANVLTF.